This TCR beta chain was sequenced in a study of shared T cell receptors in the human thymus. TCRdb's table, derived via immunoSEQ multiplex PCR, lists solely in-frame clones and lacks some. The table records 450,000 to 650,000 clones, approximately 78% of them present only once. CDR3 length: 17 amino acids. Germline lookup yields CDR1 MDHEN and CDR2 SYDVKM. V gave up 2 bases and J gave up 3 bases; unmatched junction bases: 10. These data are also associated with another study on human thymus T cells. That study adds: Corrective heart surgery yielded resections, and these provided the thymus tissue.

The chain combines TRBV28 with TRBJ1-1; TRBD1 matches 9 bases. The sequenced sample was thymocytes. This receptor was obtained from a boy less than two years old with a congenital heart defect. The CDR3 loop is CASSLILQGALDTEAFF. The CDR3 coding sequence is TGTGCCAGCAGTTTAATCTTACAGGGGGCGCTGGACACTGAAGCTTTCTTT.